The 29 T cell receptor beta chains given below trace back to one sample, sequenced in a study of blood T cell repertoires in COVID-19. Measured with immunoSEQ multiplex PCR; TCRdb has only the in-frame clones, and not every one. The table records about 270,000 clones, 91% of them present only once. Sequenced input: PBMCs or T cells enriched from blood (not recorded which). All receptors come from a man aged 40-55 years who had been exposed to COVID-19.

V is TRBV25-1 and J is TRBJ2-1, with 7 bases matching TRBD1. This CDR3 spans 15 amino acids. CDR1 and CDR2 from the germline V gene are MGHDK and SYGVNS. The V gene end was trimmed by 7 bases and the J gene end by 1 base; junction bases not matched to a gene: 7. CDR3 sequence (DNA): TGTGCCAGCACCTCCAACAGGGGATCCTACAATGAGCAGTTCTTC. This translates into CASTSNRGSYNEQFF.

V usage is TRBV5-6 and J usage is TRBJ1-5, with TRBD1 matching 9 bases. In germline, CDR1 is SGHDT, CDR2 YYEEEE. V lost 4 bases to trimming and J lost 7 bases; unmatched junction nucleotides: 12. This CDR3 is 16 amino acids long. The CDR3, as DNA: TGTGCCAGCAGCAATTCGGGACAGGGAATGGGCCAGCCCCAGCATTTT. This encodes CASSNSGQGMGQPQHF.

The V gene is TRBV18, the J gene TRBJ2-7, with D hard to call. V dropped 2 bases and J dropped 4 bases, with 9 bases sitting between them. CDR1 KGHSH and CDR2 LQKENI come from the germline V gene. This CDR3 has 13 residues. CDR3 region: CASSPSSSYEQYF. The CDR3 DNA follows: TGTGCCAGCTCACCAAGTTCCAGTTACGAGCAGTACTTC. The variable domain in full, completed from reference TRBV18 and TRBJ2-7, reads NAGVMQNPRHLVRRRGQEARLRCSPMKGHSHVYWYRQLPEEGLKFMVYLQKENIIDESGMPKERFSAEFPKEGPSILRIQQVVRGDSAAYFCASSPSSSYEQYFGPGTRLTVT.

V usage is TRBV5-1 and J usage is TRBJ2-3; D unresolved. The germline V gene has CDR1 SGHRS and CDR2 YFSETQ. This CDR3 contains 13 residues. The germline V and J ends were trimmed by 0 bases and 6 bases, with 8 bases remaining between them. CDR3 in DNA: TGCGCCAGCAGCTTGGTACTCCCCGATACGCAGTATTTT. Amino acid sequence: CASSLVLPDTQYF.

J is TRBJ1-2 and V is TRBV29-1; a weak D match, TRBD1 (5 bases). The germline gives CDR1 SQVTM, CDR2 ANQGSEA. The CDR3 runs to 12 residues. Between the trimmed V and J ends, which lost 6 bases and 3 bases, there was a span of 11 bases. The CDR3 DNA follows: TGCAGCGTCGTCAGGGTGGACTATGGCTACACCTTC. As protein: CSVVRVDYGYTF.

This clone was seen a handful of times. The chain joins TRBV27 to TRBJ2-1, with D tentatively TRBD1 (5 bases). V was pared by 1 base and J by 1 base, with 11 bases between. The CDR3 loop spans 16 amino acids. CDR1 is MNHEY, CDR2 SMNVEV, per germline (reference sequence). CDR3 sequence reads: CASSLYQGRSYNEQFF. The CDR3, as DNA: TGTGCCAGCAGTTTATATCAGGGAAGGTCCTACAATGAGCAGTTCTTC.

The V call is TRBV11-3, the J call TRBJ1-5; no clear D. V was clipped by 1 base and J by 2 bases, with 9 bases between them. This CDR3 is 15 amino acids long. The germline CDR1 and CDR2 sequences are SGHNT and YENEEA. In DNA, the CDR3 is TGTGCCAGCAGCTTAGCTCGGGGAGGCAATCAGCCCCAGCATTTT. Translating it yields CASSLARGGNQPQHF. Drawing the rest from reference TRBV11-3 and TRBJ1-5, the complete variable domain is EAGVVQSPRYKIIEKKQPVAFWCNPISGHNTLYWYLQNLGQGPELLIRYENEEAVDDSQLPKDRFSAERLKGVDSTLKIQPAELGDSAVYLCASSLARGGNQPQHFGDGTRLSIL.

Of note for this clone: The sample contains more than one DNA sequence encoding this CDR3. The chain couples TRBV28 to TRBJ1-2; 7 bases agree with TRBD1. The CDR3 covers 13 residues. CDR1 and CDR2 from the germline V gene are MDHEN and SYDVKM. V gave up 5 bases and J gave up 2 bases; unmatched junction bases: 2. DNA for the CDR3: TGTGCCAGCAGTCCACAGGGGAACTATGGCTACACCTTC. This gives the protein CASSPQGNYGYTF.

The rearrangement links TRBV5-1 to TRBJ2-5, with D perhaps TRBD1 (6 bases). Germline V gene data show CDR1 as SGHRS and CDR2 as YFSETQ. V was cut by 0 bases and J by 3 bases, with 12 bases left in between. This CDR3 has 15 residues. DNA of the CDR3: TGCGCCAGCAGCTTGGGTCTGGACAGCAAAGAGACCCAGTACTTC. Its translation is CASSLGLDSKETQYF. The full variable domain, its missing parts supplied by reference TRBV5-1 and TRBJ2-5, is KAGVTQTPRYLIKTRGQQVTLSCSPISGHRSVSWYQQTPGQGLQFLFEYFSETQRNKGNFPGRFSGRQFSNSRSEMNVSTLELGDSALYLCASSLGLDSKETQYFGPGTRLLVL.

This clone was counted a few times. The chain employs TRBV9 and TRBJ1-5; D not resolved. Germline assignment: CDR1 SGDLS and CDR2 YYNGEE. V lost 0 bases, J lost 4 bases, and 8 bases lay in between. The CDR3 contains 14 residues. The CDR3 DNA is TGTGCCAGCAGCGTAGGTCAGGTTAATCAGCCCCAGCATTTT. It specifies CASSVGQVNQPQHF. Looking up the rest from reference TRBV9 and TRBJ1-5 gives the full variable domain: DSGVTQTPKHLITATGQRVTLRCSPRSGDLSVYWYQQSLDQGLQFLIQYYNGEERAKGNILERFSAQQFPDLHSELNLSSLELGDSALYFCASSVGQVNQPQHFGDGTRLSIL.

The chain carries TRBV5-1 and TRBJ2-3; the match to TRBD2 covers 9 bases. The CDR3 extends over 15 amino acids. CDR1 is SGHRS, CDR2 YFSETQ, per germline. V lost 2 bases, J lost 5 bases, and 6 bases stayed unmatched. The DNA of the CDR3 is TGCGCCAGCAGCTTAAGAGCGGGAGGAGGAGATACGCAGTATTTT. As protein: CASSLRAGGGDTQYF.

The chain recombines TRBV7-9 with TRBJ2-3, with 9 bases lining up with TRBD1. The CDR3 is 19 amino acids. V lost 4 bases, J lost 4 bases, and 18 bases stayed unmatched. Looked up from germline, CDR1 is SEHNR and CDR2 is FQNEAQ (reference sequence). This chain's CDR3 is CASSSVPGQGTFLADTQYF. CDR3 bases: TGTGCCAGCAGCTCTGTACCGGGACAGGGTACTTTTCTCGCAGATACGCAGTATTTT.

The chain has TRBV9 and TRBJ2-2, with a tentative D call TRBD2 (5 bases). V lost 0 bases to trimming and J lost 6 bases, with 15 bases between them. From germline, CDR1 is SGDLS and CDR2 YYNGEE. This CDR3 spans 16 amino acids. The CDR3 bases are TGTGCCAGCAGCGTAGCGGGTAGCGAATTCGCCGGGGAGCTGTTTTTT. This encodes CASSVAGSEFAGELFF.

This clone appeared a single time. The CDR3 coding sequence is TGTGCCAGCAGCCGTTATTTAGCGGGAGGACAGGACGAGCAGTACTTC. Translated, it gives CASSRYLAGGQDEQYF. The chain is built from TRBV4-2 and TRBJ2-7; 10 bases agree with TRBD2. The CDR3 totals 16 residues. Per the germline V gene, CDR1 is LGHNA and CDR2 is YNFKEQ. V was clipped by 4 bases and J by 5 bases; unmatched bases: 11.

The chain uses TRBV6-2 or TRBV6-3 and TRBJ2-7; D unresolved. CDR3 length equals 12 residues. Per the germline V gene, CDR1 is MNHEY and CDR2 is SVGEGT. V was pared by 2 bases and J by 6 bases, with 8 bases between. The CDR3 is CASSYILGEQYF. Here the CDR3 DNA reads TGTGCCAGCAGTTACATACTCGGCGAGCAGTACTTC.

The chain's CDR3 is CASSQAASGYEQYF. CDR3 in DNA: TGTGCCAGCAGCCAAGCTGCTAGCGGATACGAGCAGTACTTC. V gene TRBV3-1 (or the pseudogene TRBV3-2) combines with J gene TRBJ2-7; 7 nucleotides line up with TRBD2. Germline CDR1 LGHDT, CDR2 YNNKEL (reference sequence). The CDR3 extends over 14 amino acids. V lost 1 base to trimming and J lost 4 bases; unmatched junction nucleotides: 4.

The chain carries TRBV5-1 and TRBJ2-5; a possible D gene is TRBD2 (6 bases). Germline-derived CDR1 and CDR2 are SGHRS and YFSETQ. The CDR3 has 17 residues. Trimming shortened V by 2 bases and J by 5 bases, and 22 bases separated the two germline ends. CDR3 nucleotides: TGCGCCAGCAGCTTCGCCCCTCCTGGGGGGAGTGGTGAGACCCAGTACTTC. It encodes CASSFAPPGGSGETQYF.

The V and J genes are TRBV7-9 and TRBJ2-2; 8 nucleotides match TRBD2. This CDR3 is built from 16 residues. CDR1 and CDR2 from the germline V gene are SEHNR and FQNEAQ (reference sequence). Trimming cost V 4 bases and J 3 bases; bases outside gene matches: 7. The CDR3 nucleotides are TGTGCCAGCAGCTCAACCCCGACTAGCGACACCGGGGAGCTGTTTTTT. Translation: CASSSTPTSDTGELFF.

V gene TRBV30 combines with J gene TRBJ1-2; tentatively, D is TRBD1 (5 bases). V lost 8 bases, J lost 0 bases, and 13 bases lay in between. The CDR3 extends over 13 amino acids. Germline V gene lookup returns CDR1 GTSNPN and CDR2 SVGIG (reference sequence). The CDR3 bases are TGTGCCCGTCAGGGTCAAACTAACTATGGCTACACCTTC. As protein: CARQGQTNYGYTF.

This clone is a singleton in its sample. The chain has TRBV7-9 and TRBJ1-5; 7 positions match TRBD1. The CDR3 length is 16 residues. CDR1 and CDR2 from the germline V gene are SEHNR and FQNEAQ (reference sequence). With 1 base clipped from V and 2 bases from J, the junction kept 5 bases outside the gene matches. The CDR3 nucleotides are TGTGCCAGCAGCTTAGATGAGGGGGCTGGCAATCAGCCCCAGCATTTT. It specifies CASSLDEGAGNQPQHF.

The V call is TRBV30, the J call TRBJ1-2; 7 bases match TRBD1. Looked up from germline, CDR1 is GTSNPN and CDR2 is SVGIG (reference sequence). The V segment lost 2 bases and the J segment 4 bases; nucleotides outside the gene matches: 7. The CDR3 is made up of 14 amino acids. The CDR3, as DNA: TGTGCCTGGAGTCCGGACAGGTTGGTCTATGGCTACACCTTC. This codes for CAWSPDRLVYGYTF.

The chain carries TRBV24-1 and TRBJ2-7, with D tentatively TRBD1 (6 bases). Germline V gene data show CDR1 as KGHDR and CDR2 as SFDVKD. V lost 4 bases and J lost 2, with 11 bases in between. The CDR3 is 14 residues long. The CDR3 spells CATSETGEPYEQYF. In nucleotides, the CDR3 is TGTGCCACCAGTGAGACAGGAGAGCCCTACGAGCAGTACTTC.

The rearrangement links TRBV28 to TRBJ1-1; no firm D call. Trimming took 5 bases from V and 5 from J, leaving 12 bases between them. The CDR3 covers 13 residues. Germline CDR1 reads MDHEN; CDR2 reads SYDVKM. DNA for the CDR3: TGTGCCAGCAGTCCGAACGCGGAGACTGAAGCTTTCTTT. Its translation is CASSPNAETEAFF.

V usage is TRBV9 and J usage is TRBJ1-2, with D perhaps matching TRBD1 (6 bases). CDR1 is SGDLS, CDR2 YYNGEE, per germline. The V gene lost 3 bases and the J gene lost 5 bases, with 14 bases spanning the gap. The CDR3 contains 14 residues. CDR3 protein: CASSGRQGQYGYTF. DNA for the CDR3: TGTGCCAGCAGCGGTCGGCAGGGGCAGTATGGCTACACCTTC.

This clone was seen many times. The V gene is TRBV19, the J gene TRBJ1-6, with 7 nucleotides matching TRBD1. Germline assignment: CDR1 LNHDA and CDR2 SQIVND (reference sequence). With 3 bases clipped from V and 5 bases from J, the junction kept 1 base outside the gene matches. This CDR3 region has 14 residues. This CDR3 is CASSMTGNNSPLHF. The CDR3 nucleotides read TGTGCCAGTAGTATGACAGGGAATAATTCACCCCTCCACTTT.

This chain joins TRBV10-2 and TRBJ2-3; 7 bases fit TRBD2. Germline-derived CDR1 and CDR2 are WSHSY and SAAADI. This CDR3 spans 14 amino acids. V was pared by 8 bases and J by 4 bases, with 9 bases of the junction left unmatched. The CDR3 nucleotides are TGCGCCAGCTGGGGGGGTCTAGAGCCAGATACGCAGTATTTT. This sequence encodes CASWGGLEPDTQYF.

The chain carries TRBV10-3 and TRBJ1-2; 10 nucleotides line up with TRBD1. Germline V gene data show CDR1 as ENHRY and CDR2 as SYGVKD. The CDR3 is made up of 12 amino acids. The trim removed 10 bases at V and 6 bases at J, leaving 5 bases unmatched. The CDR3 DNA follows: TGTGCCACCCGACAGGGGGCGGATGGCTACACCTTC. The encoded protein is CATRQGADGYTF.

The rearrangement links TRBV7-2 to TRBJ1-3; D is unclear. The CDR3 spans 15 residues. CDR1 SGHTA and CDR2 FQGNSA come from the germline V gene. The germline V and J ends were trimmed by 6 bases and 0 bases, with 12 bases remaining between them. CDR3 sequence (DNA): TGTGCCAGCAGTCGGCGGGCCCTCTCTGGAAACACCATATATTTT. It yields the protein CASSRRALSGNTIYF.

This chain connects TRBV6-5 to TRBJ2-5; 9 nucleotides match TRBD2. The CDR3 has 14 amino acids. Germline V gene lookup returns CDR1 MNHEY and CDR2 SVGAGI. V trimming: 8 bases; J trimming: 2 bases; junction bases outside the gene matches: 6. The CDR3 sequence is CASVGSGSQETQYF. The CDR3, as DNA: TGTGCCAGCGTGGGTAGCGGGAGTCAAGAGACCCAGTACTTC.